The 16 T cell receptor beta chains reported below all come from one sample, sequenced in a study of technical replicates of blood from a handful of donors. Only in-frame clones appear in the TCRdb table, and some are missing; sequencing was by immunoSEQ multiplex PCR. The table lists over 50,000 clones, about 87% of them singletons. The specimen sequenced was PBMCs. The origin of the receptors is a human donor in good health. Some clones in this sample may be carry-over from other donors' samples.

DNA of the CDR3: TGCGCCAGCCGGGCTAGCGGGAGCAATGAGCAGTTCTTC. Protein sequence: CASRASGSNEQFF. The V call is TRBV4-1, the J call TRBJ2-1; 10 nucleotides line up with TRBD2. Germline values: CDR1 MGHRA, CDR2 YSYEKL. CDR3 length: 13 residues. V was clipped by 8 bases and J by 6 bases; unmatched bases: 4.

CDR3 amino acids: CASSLAGQTTGSYEQYF. The DNA for the CDR3 is TGTGCCAGCAGCTTGGCCGGGCAGACCACGGGATCCTACGAGCAGTACTTC. The V and J genes are TRBV5-8 and TRBJ2-7; D perhaps matches TRBD2 (5 bases). Germline lookup yields CDR1 SGHTS and CDR2 YDEGEE. The CDR3 contains 17 residues. Trimming cost V 0 bases and J 1 base, with 17 bases left between them.

J is TRBJ2-3 and V is TRBV5-1; 8 positions match TRBD1. The length of the CDR3 is 12 residues. From germline, CDR1 is SGHRS and CDR2 YFSETQ. V dropped 7 bases and J dropped 5; count of bases not matched to a gene: 3. The CDR3 nucleotides read TGCGCCAGCGGACAGGGCCGAGATACGCAGTATTTT. Its protein is CASGQGRDTQYF.

The chain is built from TRBV6-5 and TRBJ2-1; 11 bases fit TRBD2. After removal of 7 bases from V and 9 bases from J, the junction contained 11 bases not matched to a gene. Germline V gives CDR1 MNHEY, CDR2 SVGAGI. The CDR3 runs to 15 residues. The CDR3, as DNA: TGTGCCAGCACCGAGACTAGCGGGGCTGTAAGTGAGCAGTTCTTC. This sequence encodes CASTETSGAVSEQFF.

The chain recombines TRBV7-9 with TRBJ1-1; 7 bases align to TRBD1. CDR1 and CDR2 (germline): SEHNR, FQNEAQ (reference sequence). CDR3 length: 12 residues. V shed 3 bases and J 6 bases; nucleotides not matched to a gene: 1. In DNA, the CDR3 is TGTGCCAGCAGCTTTGGGACAGCTGAAGCTTTCTTT. Translating gives CASSFGTAEAFF.

The chain links TRBV19 to TRBJ1-4; possible D gene TRBD1, 6 bases. V was trimmed by 7 bases and J by 8 bases, leaving 14 bases between them. The CDR3 has 13 amino acids. Germline loops: CDR1 LNHDA, CDR2 SQIVND (reference sequence). The CDR3 bases are TGTGCCAGTAACTTTGGACAGTTCGAAAAACTGTTTTTT. Translating it yields CASNFGQFEKLFF.

The V call is TRBV5-6, the J call TRBJ2-7, with 9 bases identical to TRBD1. The CDR3 totals 16 residues. The V and J ends lost 4 bases and 1 base, in that order; junction bases with no gene match: 9. Per the germline V gene, CDR1 is SGHDT and CDR2 is YYEEEE. In DNA form, the CDR3 reads TGTGCCAGCAGCCCACACACCGGGACAGGGTCCTACGAGCAGTACTTC. It encodes CASSPHTGTGSYEQYF.

The J gene is TRBJ1-1, the V gene TRBV6-5, with 9 bases identical to TRBD1. CDR1 and CDR2 from the germline V gene are MNHEY and SVGAGI. Unmatched junction bases numbered 5, after V lost 2 bases and J lost 7 bases. The CDR3 extends over 14 amino acids. This CDR3 is CASSYRDRAREAFF. CDR3 DNA sequence: TGTGCCAGCAGTTACAGGGACAGGGCGCGTGAAGCTTTCTTT.

This sequence joins TRBV7-2 and TRBJ2-3; 8 bases align to TRBD1. Losses at the gene ends were 6 bases for V and 5 bases for J; bases not matched to a gene: 10. This CDR3 region has 15 residues. Germline loops: CDR1 SGHTA, CDR2 FQGNSA. Here the CDR3 DNA reads TGTGCCAGCAGACGTGACAGGGGCGTAGGAGATACGCAGTATTTT. This sequence encodes CASRRDRGVGDTQYF.

The chain has TRBV4-1 and TRBJ2-1, with 12 bases lining up with TRBD2. The ends lost 2 bases at V and 9 bases at J; junction bases unmatched: 8. Germline CDR1 reads MGHRA; CDR2 reads YSYEKL. CDR3 size: 16 residues. The CDR3 is CASSQILAGGPAEQFF. In DNA form, the CDR3 reads TGCGCCAGCAGCCAAATCCTAGCGGGGGGGCCTGCTGAGCAGTTCTTC.

This clone appeared a single time. In nucleotides, the CDR3 is TGCGCCAGCAGCCAAGATCGAGGACATCCGGGCCACAATGAGCAGTTCTTC. Protein: CASSQDRGHPGHNEQFF. The chain combines TRBV4-3 with TRBJ2-1; TRBD1 might be the D (5 bases). The CDR3 consists of 17 residues. Deletions cut 0 bases from V and 5 bases from J, with 17 bases between. Germline CDR1 and CDR2: LGHNA and YSLEER.

The chain links TRBV7-9 to TRBJ2-1; 8 positions match TRBD2. With 0 bases clipped from V and 8 bases from J, the junction kept 6 bases outside the gene matches. Germline loops: CDR1 SEHNR, CDR2 FQNEAQ (reference sequence). The CDR3 runs 15 residues. CDR3 sequence reads: CASSLARGAGDEQFF. In nucleotides, the CDR3 is TGTGCCAGCAGCTTAGCGAGGGGAGCGGGGGATGAGCAGTTCTTC.

This clone was seen just once. The chain employs TRBV9 and TRBJ1-2; 9 nucleotides match TRBD1. From germline, CDR1 is SGDLS and CDR2 YYNGEE. V shed 3 bases and J 3 bases; nucleotides not matched to a gene: 3. The CDR3 loop spans 14 amino acids. CDR3 in amino acids: CASSGRDRDYGYTF. DNA for the CDR3: TGTGCCAGCAGCGGACGGGACAGGGACTATGGCTACACCTTC.

V and J are TRBV2 and TRBJ1-4, with D perhaps matching TRBD1 (6 bases). This CDR3 contains 15 residues. V lost 6 bases, J lost 7 bases, and 18 bases lay in between. Germline CDR1 and CDR2: SNHLY and FYNNEI. The CDR3 here is CASRRTAEGSEKLFF. The CDR3, as DNA: TGTGCCAGCAGGAGGACAGCCGAGGGTAGTGAAAAACTGTTTTTT. The whole variable domain, remainder taken from reference TRBV2 and TRBJ1-4, is EPEVTQTPSHQVTQMGQEVILRCVPISNHLYFYWYRQILGQKVEFLVSFYNNEISEKSEIFDDQFSVERPDGSNFTLKIRSTKLEDSAMYFCASRRTAEGSEKLFFGSGTQLSVL.

The V and J genes are TRBV7-6 and TRBJ2-7; D may be TRBD2 (5 bases). The CDR3 spans 14 residues. V was shortened by 1 base and J by 1 base, with 8 bases between the two germline ends. Germline assignment: CDR1 SGHVS and CDR2 FNYEAQ. The CDR3 region has the DNA TGTGCCAGCAGCTTAGAGGCGGGTTCCTACGAGCAGTACTTC. This gives the protein CASSLEAGSYEQYF.

The chain links TRBV6-5 to TRBJ1-2, with 10 bases identical to TRBD1. CDR1 is MNHEY, CDR2 SVGAGI, per germline. This CDR3 comprises 13 residues. V trimming: 9 bases; J trimming: 5 bases; junction bases outside the gene matches: 6. The CDR3 is CASRQGAGYGYTF. As DNA, the CDR3 is TGTGCCAGTCGACAGGGGGCTGGGTATGGCTACACCTTC.